The clone carrying this TCR beta chain was seen more than once but under ten times. The antigen is undetermined. Time point reported: week 35, safety follow-up. With topical imiquimod, each dose of the vaccine consisted of 300 ug of mutant IDH1 20-mer peptide. Every donor had a new WHO grade 3 or 4 astrocytoma that was IDH1-mutant, with loss of nuclear ATRX. The protocol was immunoSEQ multiplex PCR, while the TCRdb copy is restricted to in-frame clones and leaves out a portion. The sample contains 25,000 to 40,000 clones, 65% to 85% of which appear only once. The data belong to a study of a mutant IDH1 vaccine in newly diagnosed glioma. Study details: Patients were started on vaccination 4-6 weeks after radiotherapy alone, or with temozolomide cycles. The V12 visit happened in week 35, and the V13 visit happened in week 47.

V dropped 4 bases and J dropped 0 bases, with 4 bases sitting between them. The length of the CDR3 is 12 residues. CDR1 and CDR2 (germline): SQVTM, ANQGSEA. J is TRBJ1-5 and V is TRBV29-1; D not resolved. The sequences come from PBMCs, collected from a glioma patient whose treatment included an IDH1 peptide vaccine. The sequence was obtained from a woman aged 25 to 39 with glioma. Some clones in this sample may be carry-over from other donors' samples. CDR3 coding DNA: TGCAGCGTTGGGGATAGCAATCAGCCCCAGCATTTT. Protein: CSVGDSNQPQHF. The full variable domain, rest sourced from reference TRBV29-1 and TRBJ1-5, is SAVISQKPSRDICQRGTSLTIQCQVDSQVTMMFWYRQQPGQSLTLIATANQGSEATYESGFVIDKFPISRPNLTFSTLTVSNMSPEDSSIYLCSVGDSNQPQHFGDGTRLSIL.